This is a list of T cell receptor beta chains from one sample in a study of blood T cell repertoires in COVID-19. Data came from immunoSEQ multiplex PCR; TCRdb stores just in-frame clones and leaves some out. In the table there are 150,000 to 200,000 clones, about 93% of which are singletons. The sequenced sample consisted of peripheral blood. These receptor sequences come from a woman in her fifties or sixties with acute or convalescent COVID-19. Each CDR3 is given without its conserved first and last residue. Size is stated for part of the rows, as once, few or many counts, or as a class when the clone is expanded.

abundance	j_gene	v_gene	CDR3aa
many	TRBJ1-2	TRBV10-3	AISDGVLSGGYT
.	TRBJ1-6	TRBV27	ASTPLGGFDSPLH
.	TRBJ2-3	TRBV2	ASSAGLADTQY
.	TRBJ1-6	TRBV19	ASSEMSSYNSPLH
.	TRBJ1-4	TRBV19	ASTLRGINEKLF
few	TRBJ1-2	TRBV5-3	ARSVDRGRVDYGYT
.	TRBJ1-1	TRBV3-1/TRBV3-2	ASSQDGTPNTEAF
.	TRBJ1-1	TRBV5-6	ASSLVTGSSEAF
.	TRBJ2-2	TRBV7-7	ASSLARESSGELF
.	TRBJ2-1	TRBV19	ASSILSGSINEQF
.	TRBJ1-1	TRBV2	ATPPPGTEAF
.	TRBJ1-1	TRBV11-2	ASSLGGTPNTEAF
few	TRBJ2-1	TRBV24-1	ATSDPTGISYNEQF
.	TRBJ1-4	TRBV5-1	ASSYGQGVEKLF
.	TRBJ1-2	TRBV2	ASSDMAVSISEGYT
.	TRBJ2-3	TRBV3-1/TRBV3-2	ASSQVGTSGYSTDTQY
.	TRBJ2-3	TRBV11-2	ASSLDGSSTDTQY
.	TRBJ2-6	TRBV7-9	ASSSGHPSLRANVLT
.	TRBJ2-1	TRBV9	ASSVGGGQGNEQF
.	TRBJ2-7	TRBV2	ACLDRGSYEQY
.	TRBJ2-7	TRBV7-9	ASSTGSYEQY
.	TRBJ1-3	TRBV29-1	SVEQMYSGNTIY
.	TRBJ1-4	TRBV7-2	ASRSGLANEKLF
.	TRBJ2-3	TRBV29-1	SVDLSTDTQY
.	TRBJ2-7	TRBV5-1	ASMASQFPYEQY
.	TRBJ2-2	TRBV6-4	ASIGERGTGELF
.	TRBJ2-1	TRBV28	ASSLIGQYNEQF
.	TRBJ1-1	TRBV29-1	SVRGTEAF
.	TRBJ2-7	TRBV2	ASLVSSAYEQY
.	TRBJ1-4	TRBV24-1	ATSAGRKNEKLF
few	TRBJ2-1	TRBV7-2	ASSLFRGTGSNNEQF
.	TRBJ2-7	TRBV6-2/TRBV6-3	ASTYSASGYYEQY
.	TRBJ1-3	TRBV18	ASSPPARAGNTIY
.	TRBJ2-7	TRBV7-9	ASRDGVYEQY
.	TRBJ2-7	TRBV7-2	ASSLGRGPYEQY
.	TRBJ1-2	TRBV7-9	ASSSPTPETDTGYT
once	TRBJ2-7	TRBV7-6	ASSPGTGGDEQY
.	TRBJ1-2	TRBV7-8	ASSLGATGGAEGYT
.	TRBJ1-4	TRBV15	ATSRMGGGNEKLF
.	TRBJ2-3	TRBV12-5	ASGLAGAGTQY
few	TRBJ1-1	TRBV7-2	ASSYPGGTEAF
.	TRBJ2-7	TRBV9	ASSAGQGTYEQY
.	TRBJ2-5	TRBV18	ASSRAGETQY
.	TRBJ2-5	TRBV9	ASSVGTGAGGETQY
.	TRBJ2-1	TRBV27	ASRQGSGEQF
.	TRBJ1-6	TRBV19	ASSTDREYSPLH
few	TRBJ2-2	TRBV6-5	ATGGAGELF
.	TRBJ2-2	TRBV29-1	SGLVLGNTGELF
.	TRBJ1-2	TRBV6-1	ASSETETDHYGYT
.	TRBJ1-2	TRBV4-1	ASSSRGQDYGYT
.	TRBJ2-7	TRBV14	ASSDWTSARGEQY
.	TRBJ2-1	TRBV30	AWSLAGGNNEQF
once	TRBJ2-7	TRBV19	ASSIGTGATYEQY
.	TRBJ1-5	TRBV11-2	ASSLGGAGQPQH
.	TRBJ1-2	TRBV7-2	ASSEWTASYGYT
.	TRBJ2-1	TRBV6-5	ASSRTSGGYNEQF
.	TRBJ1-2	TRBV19	ASSPRVVEGHYGYT
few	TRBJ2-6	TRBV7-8	ASSLVPGSGANVLT